The clone carrying this TCR beta chain was detected many times. The antigen remains undetermined. Germline V gene lookup returns CDR1 SQVTM and CDR2 ANQGSEA. Trimming shortened V by 6 bases and J by 2 bases, and 12 bases separated the two germline ends. This CDR3 is 13 amino acids long. This record belongs to a study of CD8 T cells in ankylosing spondylitis. TCRdb re-derived calls from the 5' RACE reads in MiXCR, one entry per CDR3 protein. Of 200,000 to 250,000 distinct CDR3 sequences in the sample, roughly a tenth were seen once. General observations from the study: Roughly eight highly homologous variants made up a TCR beta motif that seemed to typify ankylosing spondylitis blood.

The sequenced material came from blood, either unsorted or a sorted T cell fraction (not recorded which). The chain employs TRBV29-1 and TRBJ2-3, with D tentatively TRBD1 (6 bases). This clonotype originated in a male donor with ankylosing spondylitis or in good health (not recorded which). The CDR3 protein is CSVGGTFTDTQYF. In nucleotides, the CDR3 is TGCAGCGTAGGGGGAACCTTCACAGATACGCAGTATTTT.